Presented here are 9 T cell receptor beta chains from one specimen sequenced in a study of spatial heterogeneity in lung cancer. Time point of the sample: sample taken at primary tumor resection. Via MiXCR, TCRdb re-called the 5' RACE reads, giving one row per CDR3 protein. The sample lists about 2,900 distinct CDR3 sequences, about 7% occurring once. The sample here was normal lung tissue next to the tumor, taken at surgery. The receptors were gathered from a male donor with early-stage non-small cell lung cancer.

This clonotype was observed a few times. This rearrangement joins TRBV30 to TRBJ2-7; possibly TRBD2 for D (5 bases). Germline CDR1 reads GTSNPN; CDR2 reads SVGIG (reference sequence). The CDR3 covers 15 residues. V was trimmed by 0 bases and J by 0 bases, leaving 12 bases between them. CDR3 residues: CAWSVQDLLSYEQYF. CDR3 DNA sequence: TGTGCCTGGAGTGTTCAGGACTTACTCTCCTACGAGCAGTACTTC. The full variable domain, with the rest looked up from reference TRBV30 and TRBJ2-7, is SQTIHQWPATLVQPVGSPLSLECTVEGTSNPNLYWYRQAAGRGLQLLFYSVGIGQISSEVPQNLSASRPQDRQFILSSKKLLLSDSGFYLCAWSVQDLLSYEQYFGPGTRLTVT.

This clonotype qualifies as medium-sized. This CDR3 is CASSPTGGYEQYF. DNA for the CDR3: TGTGCCAGCAGCCCAACAGGGGGCTACGAGCAGTACTTC. This rearrangement joins TRBV6-6 to TRBJ2-7; 8 bases line up with TRBD1. This CDR3 is 13 amino acids long. Germline trimming cut 6 bases from V and 3 bases from J; bases unmatched to any gene: 4. Germline V gives CDR1 MNHNY, CDR2 SVGAGI (reference sequence).

This clonotype came up many times. The chain uses TRBV7-2 and TRBJ1-5; 9 bases agree with TRBD1. The CDR3 extends over 15 amino acids. With 1 base clipped from V and 9 bases from J, the junction kept 7 bases outside the gene matches. The V gene's germline CDR1 is SGHTA and CDR2 FQGNSA. CDR3 region: CASSLVGTGWLPQHF. The CDR3 nucleotides are TGTGCCAGCAGCTTAGTTGGGACAGGGTGGTTGCCCCAGCATTTT.

This clonotype is classed as medium-sized. Written as DNA, the CDR3 is TGTGCCAGCAGCCCGGGACTAGCGGCTATCGAGACCCAGTACTTC. Protein sequence: CASSPGLAAIETQYF. This chain links TRBV5-5 with TRBJ2-5; 11 bases align to TRBD2. This CDR3 has 15 residues. Germline loops: CDR1 SGHKS, CDR2 YYEKEE (reference sequence). The ends lost 4 bases at V and 5 bases at J; junction bases unmatched: 7.

This clonotype ranks as medium-sized. The chain is built from TRBV27 and TRBJ2-2; unclear D gene. There are 15 residues in the CDR3. Germline lookup yields CDR1 MNHEY and CDR2 SMNVEV (reference sequence). Between the trimmed V and J ends, which lost 5 bases and 3 bases, there was a span of 13 bases. CDR3 amino acids: CASSPRTFYTGELFF. CDR3 DNA: TGTGCCAGCAGTCCGCGGACCTTCTACACCGGGGAGCTGTTTTTT.

By frequency in the sample, this clonotype is medium-sized. The chain is built from TRBV29-1 and TRBJ1-1; 9 bases map to TRBD1. The CDR3 totals 12 residues. The germline gives CDR1 SQVTM, CDR2 ANQGSEA. With 5 bases clipped from V and 9 bases from J, the junction kept 7 bases outside the gene matches. The CDR3 DNA reads TGCAGCGTTCACAGGGGGCCCTCCCAAGCTTTCTTT. Translation: CSVHRGPSQAFF. The whole variable domain, filled in from reference TRBV29-1 and TRBJ1-1, reads SAVISQKPSRDICQRGTSLTIQCQVDSQVTMMFWYRQQPGQSLTLIATANQGSEATYESGFVIDKFPISRPNLTFSTLTVSNMSPEDSSIYLCSVHRGPSQAFFGQGTRLTVV.

The V gene is TRBV4-1, the J gene TRBJ2-7; D unclear. This CDR3 is built from 16 residues. V shed 0 bases and J shed 5 bases, with 17 bases lying between them. Germline-derived CDR1 and CDR2 are MGHRA and YSYEKL. CDR3 residues: CASSQDVGTGYDEQYF. As DNA, the CDR3 is TGCGCCAGCAGCCAAGATGTAGGCACCGGGTACGACGAGCAGTACTTC.

This clonotype is categorized as medium-sized. This rearrangement joins TRBV7-3 to TRBJ2-2; no definite D call. The CDR3 runs 15 residues. Germline assignment: CDR1 SGHTA and CDR2 FQGTGA. Trimming stripped 5 bases from V and 2 bases from J, with 12 bases between. The CDR3 DNA is TGTGCCAGCAGCGTGGATGGGTTTAACACCGGGGAGCTGTTTTTT. Translation: CASSVDGFNTGELFF.

This clonotype rates as medium-sized (0.01 to 0.1%). V usage is TRBV6-2 or TRBV6-3 and J usage is TRBJ2-5, with D possibly being TRBD2 (6 bases). Per the germline V gene, CDR1 is MNHEY and CDR2 is SVGEGT. This CDR3 comprises 15 residues. V shed 2 bases and J shed 1 base, with 11 bases lying between them. Here the CDR3 reads CASSYGGTSQETQYF. The CDR3 nucleotides read TGTGCCAGCAGTTACGGCGGGACGAGCCAAGAGACCCAGTACTTC.